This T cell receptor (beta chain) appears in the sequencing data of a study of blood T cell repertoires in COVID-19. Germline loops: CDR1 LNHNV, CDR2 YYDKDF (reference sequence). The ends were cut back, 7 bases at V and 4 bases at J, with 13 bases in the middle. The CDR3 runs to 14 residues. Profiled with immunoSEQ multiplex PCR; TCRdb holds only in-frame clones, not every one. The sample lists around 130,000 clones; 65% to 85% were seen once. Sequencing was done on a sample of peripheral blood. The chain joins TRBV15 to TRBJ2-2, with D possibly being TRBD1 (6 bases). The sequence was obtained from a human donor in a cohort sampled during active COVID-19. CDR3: CATTTGTSTGELFF. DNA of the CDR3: TGTGCCACCACGACCGGGACAAGCACCGGGGAGCTGTTTTTT.